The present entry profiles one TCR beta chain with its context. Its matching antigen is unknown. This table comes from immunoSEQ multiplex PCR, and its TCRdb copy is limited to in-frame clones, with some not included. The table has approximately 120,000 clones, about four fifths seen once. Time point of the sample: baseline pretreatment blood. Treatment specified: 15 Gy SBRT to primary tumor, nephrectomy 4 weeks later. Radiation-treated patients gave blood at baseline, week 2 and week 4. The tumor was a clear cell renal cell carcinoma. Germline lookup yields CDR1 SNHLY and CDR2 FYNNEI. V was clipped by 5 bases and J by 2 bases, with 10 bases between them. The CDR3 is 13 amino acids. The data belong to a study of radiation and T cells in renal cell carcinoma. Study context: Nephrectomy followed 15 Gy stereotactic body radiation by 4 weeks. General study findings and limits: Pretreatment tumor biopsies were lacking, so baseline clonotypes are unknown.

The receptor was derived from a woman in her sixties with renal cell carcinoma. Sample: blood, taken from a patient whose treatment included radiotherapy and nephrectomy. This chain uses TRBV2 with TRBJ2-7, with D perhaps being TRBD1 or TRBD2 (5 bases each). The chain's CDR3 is CASSPGTPYEQYF. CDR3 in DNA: TGTGCCAGCAGTCCCGGGACCCCCTACGAGCAGTACTTC.